One sample yielded the 10 T cell receptor beta chains listed below, sequenced in a study of breast tumors, draining lymph nodes, adjacent tissues. The lymph nodes were axillary draining lymph nodes from breast cancer patients. TCRdb re-derived calls from the multiplex PCR reads in MiXCR, one entry per CDR3 protein. The sample lists more than 85,000 distinct CDR3 sequences, about 20% occurring once. Sequencing used axillary lymph node tissue. The receptor set was obtained from a female donor with breast cancer. Some clones in this sample may be carry-over from other donors' samples.

This clonotype was found many times. This chain uses TRBV5-6 with TRBJ1-3; D remains unclear. The germline CDR1 and CDR2 sequences are SGHDT and YYEEEE. The CDR3 runs 16 residues. Trimming removed 2 bases at V and 1 base at J, with 13 bases between. The CDR3 protein is CASSLGSVFSGNTIYF. The CDR3 nucleotides read TGTGCCAGCAGCTTAGGGTCTGTCTTTTCTGGAAACACCATATATTTT.

Many counts were recorded for this clonotype. V gene TRBV3-1 combines with J gene TRBJ2-2, with TRBD2 identical over 9 bases. The CDR3 spans 15 residues. CDR1 is LGHDT, CDR2 YNNKEL, per germline (reference sequence). The ends lost 2 bases at V and 5 bases at J; junction bases unmatched: 3. Written as DNA, the CDR3 is TGTGCCAGCAGCCAAAGCGGGGGGCCTACCGGGGAGCTGTTTTTT. The encoded protein is CASSQSGGPTGELFF. Filled out from reference TRBV3-1 and TRBJ2-2, the complete variable domain reads DTAVSQTPKYLVTQMGNDKSIKCEQNLGHDTMYWYKQDSKKFLKIMFSYNNKELIINETVPNRFSPKSPDKAHLNLHINSLELGDSAVYFCASSQSGGPTGELFFGEGSRLTVL.

The gene calls are TRBV20-1 and TRBJ2-7, with TRBD1 matching over 9 bases. With 3 bases clipped from V and 4 bases from J, the junction kept 10 bases outside the gene matches. Looked up from germline, CDR1 is DFQATT and CDR2 is SNEGSKA (reference sequence). CDR3 length equals 15 residues. CDR3 nucleotide sequence: TGCAGTGCTAGCGGTCCCGGGACAGGGACTTACGAGCAGTACTTC. It yields the protein CSASGPGTGTYEQYF.

The chain is built from TRBV5-1 and TRBJ1-3; TRBD1 agrees at 7 bases. Unmatched junction bases numbered 7, after V lost 4 bases and J lost 0 bases. Germline V gives CDR1 SGHRS, CDR2 YFSETQ. This CDR3 is built from 16 residues. This CDR3 is CASSTGTANSGNTIYF. The CDR3 bases are TGCGCCAGCAGCACAGGGACAGCTAACTCTGGAAACACCATATATTTT.

This clonotype came up once. This may stem from a read error, because a much larger clone lies one nucleotide away. The chain couples TRBV3-1 to TRBJ1-6, with no clear D. Germline V CDR1 and CDR2: LGHDT, YNNKEL (reference sequence). V lost 8 bases and J 10 bases, leaving 15 bases between the germline ends. CDR3 length: 13 residues. The CDR3 bases are TGTGCCAGCTGCCGAATGGCCGGGTCACCCCTCCACTTT. Its protein product is CASCRMAGSPLHF.

The rearrangement joins TRBV28 to TRBJ2-1; D call uncertain. The ends were cut back, 5 bases at V and 8 bases at J, with 10 bases in the middle. The CDR3 length is 12 residues. Germline V gene sequence: CDR1 MDHEN, CDR2 SYDVKM. CDR3 DNA: TGTGCCAGCAGTAACACCAACGATGAGCAGTTCTTC. The encoded protein is CASSNTNDEQFF.

The sample holds many counts of this clonotype. The chain carries TRBV6-6 and TRBJ2-7; D gene ambiguous. Deletions cut 9 bases from V and 0 bases from J, with 6 bases between. The CDR3 contains 11 residues. CDR1 and CDR2 from the germline V gene are MNHNY and SVGAGI (reference sequence). The CDR3 DNA reads as TGTGCCAGTGCAAGCTCCTACGAGCAGTACTTC. Translation gives CASASSYEQYF.

In this sample, this clonotype turned up many times. The chain is built from TRBV20-1 and TRBJ2-1; 16 bases fit TRBD2. CDR1 and CDR2 from the germline V gene are DFQATT and SNEGSKA (reference sequence). This CDR3 comprises 19 residues. V gave up 4 bases and J gave up 4 bases; unmatched junction bases: 13. The CDR3 DNA follows: TGCAGTGCTACCGGGACTAGCGGGAGGGAACTGCTGACTTACAATGAGCAGTTCTTC. This sequence encodes CSATGTSGRELLTYNEQFF.

At least ten counts were recorded for this clonotype. This chain joins TRBV9 and TRBJ2-5; D not certain. The V gene lost 4 bases and the J gene lost 1 base, with 14 bases spanning the gap. CDR3 length: 15 residues. The germline gives CDR1 SGDLS, CDR2 YYNGEE. The CDR3: CASSINGFSQETQYF. CDR3 sequence (DNA): TGTGCCAGCAGCATAAATGGGTTTAGCCAAGAGACCCAGTACTTC.

This clonotype was detected many times. V and J are TRBV5-1 and TRBJ2-1; tentatively, D is TRBD1 or TRBD2 (5 bases each). Germline-derived CDR1 and CDR2 are SGHRS and YFSETQ. This CDR3 contains 14 residues. Trimming took 4 bases from V and 3 from J, leaving 11 bases between them. Written as DNA, the CDR3 is TGCGCCAGCAGCCTGGGACGGAACTACAATGAGCAGTTCTTC. This codes for CASSLGRNYNEQFF.